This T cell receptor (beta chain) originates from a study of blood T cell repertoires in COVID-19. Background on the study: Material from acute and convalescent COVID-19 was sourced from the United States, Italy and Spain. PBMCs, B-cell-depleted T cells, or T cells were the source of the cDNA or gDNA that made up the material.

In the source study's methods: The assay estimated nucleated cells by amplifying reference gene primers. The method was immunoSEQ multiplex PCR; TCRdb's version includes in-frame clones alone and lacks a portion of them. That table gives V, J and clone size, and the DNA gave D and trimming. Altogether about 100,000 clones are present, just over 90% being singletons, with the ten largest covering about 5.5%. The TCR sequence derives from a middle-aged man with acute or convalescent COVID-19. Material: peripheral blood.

The CDR3 loop reads CASSTKGGAYNEQFF. CDR3 coding DNA: TGTGCCAGTAGTACAAAGGGCGGGGCCTACAATGAGCAGTTCTTC. The V and J genes are TRBV19 and TRBJ2-1; tentatively, D is TRBD2 (6 bases). Trimming cost V 4 bases and J 2 bases, with 12 bases left between them. The CDR3 contains 15 residues. Germline CDR1 is LNHDA and CDR2 is SQIVND (reference sequence).